One sample yielded the 15 T cell receptor beta chains listed below, sequenced in a study of cytomegalovirus exposure and HLA in healthy donors. Primers included in the PCR were 60 Vbeta and 13 Jbeta primers. This table comes from immunoSEQ multiplex PCR, and its TCRdb copy is limited to in-frame clones, with some not included. This sample carries around 200,000 clones, around 84% of them seen once, and the ten largest clones take more than 0.95%. Sequencing was performed on PBMCs. These receptors were collected from a girl aged 2 to 9 in good health and CMV-seropositive.

This clone was picked up one time. The chain couples TRBV27 to TRBJ1-1; 8 nucleotides line up with TRBD1. Germline V gene sequence: CDR1 MNHEY, CDR2 SMNVEV (reference sequence). After removal of 3 bases from V and 6 bases from J, the junction contained 9 bases not matched to a gene. This CDR3 is built from 15 residues. CDR3: CASSFVGQGRAEAFF. The CDR3 coding sequence is TGTGCCAGCAGTTTTGTAGGACAGGGTCGGGCTGAAGCTTTCTTT.

The chain combines TRBV15 with TRBJ2-1, with D possibly being TRBD2 (5 bases). Germline CDR1 LNHNV, CDR2 YYDKDF (reference sequence). V was pared by 0 bases and J by 0 bases, with 12 bases between. This CDR3 contains 17 residues. CDR3 nucleotides: TGTGCCACCAGCAGAGACCGGGGTTGGAGCTCCTACAATGAGCAGTTCTTC. It is translated as CATSRDRGWSSYNEQFF. The whole variable domain, remainder taken from reference TRBV15 and TRBJ2-1, is DAMVIQNPRYQVTQFGKPVTLSCSQTLNHNVMYWYQQKSSQAPKLLFHYYDKDFNNEADTPDNFQSRRPNTSFCFLDIRSPGLGDTAMYLCATSRDRGWSSYNEQFFGPGTRLTVL.

The chain joins TRBV11-3 to TRBJ2-2; D gene ambiguous. In germline, CDR1 is SGHNT, CDR2 YENEEA. The germline V and J ends were trimmed by 4 bases and 3 bases, with 15 bases remaining between them. The length of the CDR3 is 16 residues. In DNA form, the CDR3 reads TGTGCCAGCAGCTATTACGCCGGAGTTGACACCGGGGAGCTGTTTTTT. Protein product: CASSYYAGVDTGELFF.

J is TRBJ2-3 and V is TRBV4-1; weak D call: TRBD1 (6 bases). This CDR3 spans 15 amino acids. Trimming shortened V by 4 bases and J by 0 bases, and 11 bases separated the two germline ends. Germline V gene data show CDR1 as MGHRA and CDR2 as YSYEKL. CDR3 sequence (DNA): TGCGCCAGCAGCCTGGACAGCTATAGCACAGATACGCAGTATTTT. Protein sequence: CASSLDSYSTDTQYF.

V gene TRBV6-6 combines with J gene TRBJ1-2; tentative D call: TRBD1 (6 bases). Germline V gene lookup returns CDR1 MNHNY and CDR2 SVGAGI (reference sequence). The CDR3 spans 14 residues. Trimming cost V 3 bases and J 0 bases, with 8 bases left between them. The CDR3 DNA sequence: TGTGCCAGCAGTTATGGGACAACTAACTATGGCTACACCTTC. As protein: CASSYGTTNYGYTF.

As DNA, the CDR3 is TGTGCCAGCAGGGAAGGGGGTGGCAATCAGCCCCAGCATTTT. It encodes CASREGGGNQPQHF. This chain joins TRBV6-5 and TRBJ1-5, with D maybe TRBD1 (6 bases). This CDR3 comprises 14 residues. Trimming shortened V by 6 bases and J by 2 bases, and 11 bases separated the two germline ends. Germline CDR1 MNHEY, CDR2 SVGAGI.

The chain has TRBV30 and TRBJ2-7, with 7 bases identical to TRBD2. The CDR3 is 19 residues long. The germline V gene has CDR1 GTSNPN and CDR2 SVGIG (reference sequence). Losses at the gene ends were 3 bases for V and 3 bases for J; bases not matched to a gene: 23. CDR3 nucleotides: TGTGCCTGGAGAGCTTCCCTCCTAGCGGAGACTCAGAGCCGCTACGAGCAGTACTTC. Residues: CAWRASLLAETQSRYEQYF.

The V gene is TRBV11-3, the J gene TRBJ2-7, with D perhaps TRBD1 (5 bases). The CDR3 runs to 13 residues. The germline gives CDR1 SGHNT, CDR2 YENEEA. Trimming took off 7 bases at V and 7 bases at J, with 17 bases between the two ends. CDR3 loop: CASTSPGPGEQYF. The CDR3 bases are TGTGCCAGCACCTCCCCAGGGCCGGGTGAGCAGTACTTC.

The CDR3 is CASSFFPGGELFF. Here the CDR3 DNA reads TGTGCCAGCAGTTTCTTCCCGGGCGGGGAGCTGTTTTTT. The chain has TRBV27 and TRBJ2-2; D is undetermined. Trimming removed 3 bases from V and 7 bases from J, with 9 bases in between. This CDR3 has 13 residues. The V gene's germline CDR1 is MNHEY and CDR2 SMNVEV (reference sequence).

V is TRBV7-9 and J is TRBJ2-3; D call uncertain. Trimming took 5 bases from V and 5 from J, leaving 11 bases between them. Germline values: CDR1 SEHNR, CDR2 FQNEAQ (reference sequence). CDR3 length: 13 amino acids. CDR3 protein: CASSPLLVDTQYF. The CDR3 nucleotides are TGTGCCAGCAGCCCCCTCTTAGTAGATACGCAGTATTTT.

The chain combines TRBV30 with TRBJ1-2; 9 bases are a match to TRBD1. The CDR3 runs 14 residues. Losses at the gene ends were 3 bases for V and 5 bases for J; bases not matched to a gene: 7. CDR1 and CDR2 (germline): GTSNPN, SVGIG (reference sequence). The CDR3 coding sequence is TGTGCCTGGAGGGATACAGGGGGCGGGTATGGCTACACCTTC. Translation gives CAWRDTGGGYGYTF. Full variable domain (remainder filled in from reference TRBV30 and TRBJ1-2): SQTIHQWPATLVQPVGSPLSLECTVEGTSNPNLYWYRQAAGRGLQLLFYSVGIGQISSEVPQNLSASRPQDRQFILSSKKLLLSDSGFYLCAWRDTGGGYGYTFGSGTRLTVV.

The genes are TRBV7-2 and TRBJ2-2; 9 bases agree with TRBD2. The CDR3 length is 15 residues. The V gene's germline CDR1 is SGHTA and CDR2 FQGNSA. Trimming removed 5 bases from V and 4 bases from J; junction bases left unmatched: 5. The chain's CDR3 is CASSQLAGVTGELFF. DNA of the CDR3: TGTGCCAGCAGCCAGTTAGCGGGGGTCACCGGGGAGCTGTTTTTT.

A few counts support this clone. The V gene is TRBV25-1, the J gene TRBJ2-7; D unclear. Between the trimmed V and J ends, which lost 4 bases and 2 bases, there was a span of 15 bases. This CDR3 spans 15 amino acids. CDR1 is MGHDK and CDR2 is SYGVNS in the germline V gene. CDR3 DNA: TGTGCCAGCAGTGCCACTTTGGGCCGACCCTACGAGCAGTACTTC. It codes for CASSATLGRPYEQYF.

V is TRBV2 and J is TRBJ1-3; D is possibly TRBD1 (6 bases). The CDR3 length is 15 residues. V shed 6 bases and J shed 0 bases, with 12 bases lying between them. CDR1 is SNHLY and CDR2 is FYNNEI in the germline V gene. The CDR3 loop reads CASSYTTGSGNTIYF. The CDR3 DNA follows: TGTGCCAGCAGCTACACGACAGGCTCTGGAAACACCATATATTTT.

A word on this clone: The CDR3 carries no conserved terminal phenylalanine or tryptophan, so it likely arises from a read error. This chain connects TRBV27 to TRBJ1-5; TRBD1 matches at 7 bases. The trim removed 6 bases at V and 5 bases at J, leaving 4 bases unmatched. The length of the CDR3 is 13 residues. Germline V gene data show CDR1 as MNHEY and CDR2 as SMNVEV (reference sequence). CDR3: CASSQGEYQPQHL. The CDR3 DNA reads TGTGCCAGCAGCCAGGGGGAATATCAGCCCCAGCATCTT.